These T cell receptor beta chains were read from a single sample in a study of CD8 T cells in Susac syndrome. In TCRdb, the immunoSEQ multiplex PCR reads were re-called with MiXCR into one record per CDR3 protein. The table shows about 60,000 distinct CDR3 sequences, with around 95% occurring only once. The sequenced sample consisted of CD8+ T cells from PBMCs. Receptors originate from a human donor with multiple sclerosis. The CDR3 runs from the conserved cysteine through the conserved F or W. The D gene is left open where the match is weak. Size values are once, few and many counts, or a class for expanded clones, and some rows have none.

V	J	size	D	CDR3	DNA
TRBV4-1	TRBJ1-2	NA	TRBD1	CASSQSHRDREYGYTF	TGCGCCAGCAGCCAATCCCATCGGGACAGAGAATATGGCTACACCTTC
TRBV4-3	TRBJ2-2	NA	NA	CASSQVNGELFF	TGCGCCAGCAGCCAAGTCAACGGGGAGCTGTTTTTT
TRBV18	TRBJ2-7	NA	NA	CASSEETYEQYF	TGTGCCAGCTCGGAAGAGACCTACGAGCAGTACTTC
TRBV13	TRBJ2-1	NA	TRBD2	CASSLSGSGNDEQFF	TGTGCCAGCAGCTTAAGTGGTAGCGGGAACGATGAGCAGTTCTTC
TRBV4-3	TRBJ2-3	NA	TRBD2	CASSQDTSGVRYF	TGCGCCAGCAGCCAGGATACTAGCGGGGTTCGGTATTTT
TRBV18	TRBJ2-3	NA	TRBD2	CASSPFGGVDSTDTQYF	TGTGCCAGCTCACCCTTTGGGGGGGTGGACAGCACAGATACGCAGTATTTT
TRBV20-1	TRBJ2-3	NA	NA	CSAREPVTDTQYF	TGCAGTGCGAGGGAGCCAGTCACAGATACGCAGTATTTT
TRBV2	TRBJ2-7	NA	TRBD1	CASSAGTGNEQYF	TGTGCCAGCAGTGCAGGGACAGGGAACGAGCAGTACTTC
TRBV20-1	TRBJ2-7	NA	TRBD1	CSARWGQAYEQYF	TGCAGTGCTAGATGGGGACAGGCCTACGAGCAGTACTTC
TRBV15	TRBJ2-1	NA	NA	CATSSRWTGDEQFF	TGTGCCACCAGCAGTCGGTGGACGGGGGATGAGCAGTTCTTC
TRBV29-1	TRBJ1-1	NA	NA	CSVAGTEAFF	TGCAGCGTTGCGGGAACTGAAGCTTTCTTT
TRBV3-1	TRBJ2-7	NA	NA	CASSQDSTGYEQYF	TGTGCCAGCAGCCAAGATTCCACGGGCTACGAGCAGTACTTC
TRBV6-2/TRBV6-3	TRBJ2-1	NA	NA	CASSYASLRNEQFF	TGTGCCAGCAGTTACGCGAGCCTGAGGAATGAGCAGTTCTTC
TRBV9	TRBJ2-7	once	NA	CASSVGQRYEQYF	TGTGCCAGCAGCGTAGGACAACGATACGAGCAGTACTTC
TRBV7-6	TRBJ2-1	NA	TRBD2	CASSFTLAGHNEQFF	TGTGCCAGCAGCTTTACACTAGCGGGACACAATGAGCAGTTCTTC
TRBV7-9	TRBJ2-5	NA	NA	CASMVQLQETQYF	TGTGCCAGCATGGTACAGTTGCAAGAGACCCAGTACTTC
TRBV9	TRBJ1-1	few	NA	CASSVGQVNTEAFF	TGTGCCAGCAGCGTAGGACAGGTGAACACTGAAGCTTTCTTT
TRBV12-3/TRBV12-4	TRBJ1-2	NA	NA	CATSQGGYGYTF	TGTGCCACCTCACAGGGAGGGTATGGCTACACCTTC
TRBV29-1	TRBJ1-1	NA	NA	CSTIGMNTEAFF	TGCAGTACCATCGGGATGAACACTGAAGCTTTCTTT
TRBV28	TRBJ2-5	NA	TRBD2	CASSTTAGEETQYF	TGTGCCAGCAGTACTACAGCGGGAGAAGAGACCCAGTACTTC
TRBV29-1	TRBJ1-2	NA	NA	CSVDWQGHGYTF	TGCAGCGTTGATTGGCAGGGCCATGGCTACACCTTC
TRBV28	TRBJ2-5	NA	TRBD2	CASRVGLAGSYQETQYF	TGTGCCAGCAGGGTGGGACTAGCGGGATCGTACCAAGAGACCCAGTACTTC
TRBV12-3/TRBV12-4	TRBJ2-7	NA	TRBD2	CASSLGGGVEQYF	TGTGCCAGCAGTTTGGGCGGGGGGGTCGAGCAGTACTTC
TRBV11-2	TRBJ1-1	NA	NA	CASTARGRGTEAFF	TGTGCCAGCACGGCTAGGGGCAGAGGCACTGAAGCTTTCTTT
TRBV5-1	TRBJ2-7	NA	NA	CASSIGYEQYF	TGCGCCAGCAGCATCGGCTACGAGCAGTACTTC
TRBV7-9	TRBJ2-5	NA	TRBD2	CASSPPGTSDQETQYF	TGTGCCAGCAGCCCCCCCGGGACTAGCGACCAAGAGACCCAGTACTTC
TRBV9	TRBJ1-2	NA	NA	CASSRLHSRKTYGYTF	TGTGCCAGCTCCCGTTTGCACTCAAGAAAGACCTATGGCTACACCTTC
TRBV5-6	TRBJ2-1	NA	NA	CASSLGGGEQFF	TGTGCCAGCAGCTTGGGGGGTGGCGAGCAGTTCTTC
TRBV12-3/TRBV12-4	TRBJ1-2	NA	TRBD1	CASSRLEDRSVGGYTF	TGTGCCAGCAGCCGCCTGGAGGACAGGTCTGTGGGCGGCTACACCTTC